These 7 T cell receptor beta chains came from one sample sequenced in a study of PD-1 blockade in classical Hodgkin lymphoma. Time point of the sample: cycle 4 day 1 (C4D1), after less than 7 weeks of nivolumab. Relapses following autologous stem cell transplantation were seen in all patients, with brentuximab vedotin exposure varying. The CD4+ T cells used were purified from thawed PBMCs through magnetic negative selection. Produced via immunoSEQ multiplex PCR; TCRdb's table is partial and in-frame only. The profile covers just under 6,500 clones, with about nine tenths appearing a single time and approximately 1.5% taken by the ten largest. Specimen: CD4+ T cells from blood, collected before the fourth cycle of nivolumab. The source is a human donor with classical Hodgkin lymphoma.

The V and J genes are TRBV2 and TRBJ1-2; D unclear. V lost 3 bases and J 2 bases, leaving 4 bases between the germline ends. This CDR3 has 12 amino acids. Per germline, CDR1 SNHLY and CDR2 FYNNEI. CDR3 sequence: CASSERNYGYTF. In DNA, the CDR3 is TGTGCCAGCAGTGAGAGAAACTATGGCTACACCTTC.

The genes are TRBV10-3 and TRBJ1-2; D remains ambiguous. CDR1 is ENHRY and CDR2 is SYGVKD in the germline V gene. Trimming removed 3 bases from V and 0 bases from J, with 11 bases in between. This CDR3 is 15 amino acids long. This CDR3 reads CAISDAQMANYGYTF. The CDR3 region has the DNA TGTGCCATCAGTGACGCACAGATGGCTAACTATGGCTACACCTTC.

The chain combines TRBV5-4 with TRBJ2-2, with a possible D match to TRBD2 (6 bases). There are 14 residues in the CDR3. V shed 2 bases and J shed 6 bases, with 11 bases lying between them. The germline gives CDR1 SGHNT, CDR2 YYREEE (reference sequence). This chain's CDR3 is CASSLDSSAGELFF. In nucleotides, the CDR3 is TGTGCCAGCAGCTTAGACTCTAGCGCCGGGGAGCTGTTTTTT.

The chain is built from TRBV5-1 and TRBJ2-5, with 9 bases identical to TRBD1. Looked up from germline, CDR1 is SGHRS and CDR2 is YFSETQ. The V and J ends lost 2 bases and 4 bases, in that order; junction bases with no gene match: 6. The CDR3 totals 15 residues. The CDR3 is CASSFFGTGIETQYF. In nucleotides, the CDR3 is TGCGCCAGCAGCTTTTTTGGGACAGGGATAGAGACCCAGTACTTC. Full variable domain (rest looked up from reference TRBV5-1 and TRBJ2-5): KAGVTQTPRYLIKTRGQQVTLSCSPISGHRSVSWYQQTPGQGLQFLFEYFSETQRNKGNFPGRFSGRQFSNSRSEMNVSTLELGDSALYLCASSFFGTGIETQYFGPGTRLLVL.

This chain links TRBV10-3 with TRBJ2-1; TRBD2 might be the D (5 bases). CDR3 length equals 11 residues. Germline V gene sequence: CDR1 ENHRY, CDR2 SYGVKD. V lost 2 bases to trimming and J lost 15 bases, with 11 bases between them. The CDR3: CAISEGSSRFF. In nucleotides, the CDR3 is TGTGCCATCAGTGAGGGATCTAGCAGGTTCTTC.

The chain links TRBV4-2 to TRBJ2-3; the D gene could be TRBD1 or TRBD2 (5 bases each). Germline-derived CDR1 and CDR2 are LGHNA and YNFKEQ. The CDR3 loop spans 16 amino acids. V was cut by 3 bases and J by 4 bases, with 17 bases left in between. CDR3 nucleotide sequence: TGTGCCAGCAGCCATGGTAACCGAGGGGCGCCAGATACGCAGTATTTT. Amino acids: CASSHGNRGAPDTQYF.

The chain joins TRBV9 to TRBJ1-6; D call uncertain. This CDR3 region has 13 residues. The V gene's germline CDR1 is SGDLS and CDR2 YYNGEE. V lost 1 base and J lost 7, with 6 bases in between. CDR3 region: CASSVSGNSPLHF. CDR3 coding DNA: TGTGCCAGCAGCGTATCAGGAAATTCACCCCTCCACTTT. The variable domain in full, with the rest retrieved from reference TRBV9 and TRBJ1-6, is DSGVTQTPKHLITATGQRVTLRCSPRSGDLSVYWYQQSLDQGLQFLIQYYNGEERAKGNILERFSAQQFPDLHSELNLSSLELGDSALYFCASSVSGNSPLHFGNGTRLTVT.